One and the same sample provided the 23 T cell receptor beta chains below, sequenced in a study of metastatic and nonmetastatic thyroid tumors. Until they underwent thyroid surgery, no patient had received any treatment. Using MiXCR, TCRdb re-called clones from the PCR reads. Among around 36,000 clones listed, 25% to 30% were seen once. Input material: blood. The receptors come from a female donor with papillary thyroid cancer or a benign thyroid nodule (not recorded which). Some clones in this sample may be carry-over from other donors' samples.

This chain joins TRBV20-1 and TRBJ2-3; 8 bases align to TRBD2. The V gene end was trimmed by 3 bases and the J gene end by 6 bases; junction bases not matched to a gene: 14. Germline V CDR1 and CDR2: DFQATT, SNEGSKA (reference sequence). This CDR3 region has 16 residues. CDR3 bases: TGCAGTGCTAGTAATCCCTGCAGCGGGAGATTGGATACGCAGTATTTT. It specifies CSASNPCSGRLDTQYF.

V is TRBV19 and J is TRBJ1-1; D remains unclear. The CDR3 runs to 14 residues. Germline V CDR1 and CDR2: LNHDA, SQIVND (reference sequence). V was shortened by 5 bases and J by 1 base, with 11 bases between the two germline ends. The CDR3 loop is CASSSPGGNTEAFF. CDR3 in DNA: TGTGCCAGTAGTTCACCCGGAGGGAACACTGAAGCTTTCTTT. The full variable domain, completed using reference TRBV19 and TRBJ1-1, is DGGITQSPKYLFRKEGQNVTLSCEQNLNHDAMYWYRQDPGQGLRLIYYSQIVNDFQKGDIAEGYSVSREKKESFPLTVTSAQKNPTAFYLCASSSPGGNTEAFFGQGTRLTVV.

By proportion, this clone is medium-sized. The rearrangement joins TRBV6-1 to TRBJ2-7; no definite D call. The CDR3 consists of 15 residues. Germline CDR1 is MNHNS and CDR2 is SASEGT. Trimming cost V 6 bases and J 2 bases, with 17 bases left between them. CDR3 DNA: TGTGCCAGCAGGACCGACCGGACCGGAACCTACGAGCAGTACTTC. Protein product: CASRTDRTGTYEQYF.

Notes on this clone: At one end the junction does not follow the germline gene, possibly because of a read error. The chain joins TRBV9 to TRBJ1-2; 8 nucleotides line up with TRBD1. Germline V gene sequence: CDR1 SGDLS, CDR2 YYNGEE. The CDR3 runs to 14 residues. CDR3 nucleotide sequence: TGTACCAGCAGCGTCCGGACAGGGACGGGTGGCTACACCTTC. Translation gives CTSSVRTGTGGYTF.

The sample holds one count of this clone. A much more abundant neighbour one base away suggests this may be a read error. The chain employs TRBV7-2 and TRBJ2-1; TRBD1 or TRBD2 may be the D gene (5 bases each). Germline V gene lookup returns CDR1 SGHTA and CDR2 FQGNSA. With 0 bases removed from V and 2 bases from J, the gap between germline ends came to 8 bases. The CDR3 has 15 amino acids. The CDR3 nucleotides are TGTGCCAGCAGCTTAGCAGGGACCCCCTACAATGAGCAGTTCTTC. This encodes CASSLAGTPYNEQFF.

Only a few counts were recorded for this clone. The chain carries TRBV12-3 or TRBV12-4 and TRBJ1-2; 9 positions agree with TRBD1. Unmatched junction bases numbered 9, after V lost 2 bases and J lost 5 bases. The CDR3 runs 16 residues. The CDR3 is CASSLTGGIAYYGYTF. CDR3 in DNA: TGTGCCAGCAGTTTAACAGGGGGCATAGCTTATTATGGCTACACCTTC.

As for this clone: It is likely a read error, because the conserved phenylalanine at the end of the CDR3 is missing. The gene calls are TRBV12-3 or TRBV12-4 and TRBJ2-1, with 8 nucleotides matching TRBD2. The CDR3 sequence is 15 residues long. This CDR3 reads CACSPSGREVDEQFS. In nucleotides, the CDR3 is TGTGCCTGCAGCCCTTCCGGGCGGGAGGTAGATGAGCAGTTCAGC.

Note on this clone: One end of the junction does not line up with germline, which may come from a read error. The V and J genes are TRBV7-6 and TRBJ1-2; the D is unclear. The germline gives CDR1 SGHVS, CDR2 FNYEAQ. The CDR3 has 15 residues. The CDR3 spells CASSAHPGYNYGFTF. CDR3 bases: TGTGCCAGCAGCGCCCACCCAGGTTATAACTATGGCTTCACCTTC.

This clone was recorded a few times. At one boundary the junction diverges from the germline segment, which might be a read error. This sequence joins TRBV4-1 and TRBJ1-6, with D tentatively TRBD1 (5 bases). The CDR3 is 19 amino acids. Per germline, CDR1 MGHRA and CDR2 YSYEKL. The CDR3 nucleotides read TGCGCCAGCTGCCAAGATAAGGGGCAGCCCGCCGGGTGGAATTCACCCCTCCACTTT. Translation: CASCQDKGQPAGWNSPLHF.

This clone was observed many times. The chain employs TRBV6-1 and TRBJ2-7, with 8 bases fitting TRBD2. V lost 6 bases to trimming and J lost 5 bases; unmatched junction nucleotides: 6. The length of the CDR3 is 13 residues. The V gene's germline CDR1 is MNHNS and CDR2 SASEGT. The CDR3 region has the DNA TGTGCCAGCAGGGGCGGGAGGCGCGACGAGCAGTACTTC. Its protein product is CASRGGRRDEQYF.

CDR3 protein: CASSERGTGRAEYF. CDR3 bases: TGTGCCAGCAGTGAAAGGGGGACAGGCCGCGCGGAGTACTTC. The chain couples TRBV6-1 to TRBJ2-5; TRBD1 matches at 8 bases. The CDR3 is 14 amino acids. Germline loops: CDR1 MNHNS, CDR2 SASEGT. V dropped 2 bases and J dropped 12; count of bases not matched to a gene: 11.

V and J are TRBV6-1 and TRBJ1-5, with unresolved D. Germline V lookup: CDR1 MNHNS, CDR2 SASEGT. V gave up 8 bases and J gave up 4 bases, with 6 bases separating them. The CDR3 covers 11 residues. CDR3 in DNA: TGTGCCAGCGGGTTAAATCAGCCCCAGCATTTT. Its translation: CASGLNQPQHF.

The chain uses TRBV7-3 and TRBJ2-3; TRBD1 or TRBD2 may be the D gene (5 bases each). In germline, CDR1 is SGHTA, CDR2 FQGTGA. The CDR3 spans 16 residues. V dropped 9 bases and J dropped 3 bases, with 22 bases sitting between them. The CDR3 DNA sequence: TGTGCCAGTTCCGAGGTAAGGGGAGCTAGAACAGATACGCAGTATTTT. Translating gives CASSEVRGARTDTQYF.

The V gene is TRBV24-1, the J gene TRBJ1-1, with 10 positions matching TRBD1. Per the germline V gene, CDR1 is KGHDR and CDR2 is SFDVKD. V lost 10 bases and J lost 11; bases outside the gene matches: 12. The CDR3 is 13 amino acids. The CDR3 bases are TGTGCCACTAGGGGACAGGGGTTGGGAGATGCTTTCTTT. This gives the protein CATRGQGLGDAFF.

The chain carries TRBV18 and TRBJ2-3, with D possibly TRBD2 on 6 matching bases. This CDR3 contains 14 residues. V was cut by 5 bases and J by 0 bases, with 9 bases left in between. Germline V gene data show CDR1 as KGHSH and CDR2 as LQKENI. The chain's CDR3 is CASSGDLSTDTQYF. CDR3 DNA sequence: TGTGCCAGCTCAGGGGACTTAAGCACAGATACGCAGTATTTT.

The chain recombines TRBV9 with TRBJ1-2, with a possible D match to TRBD1 (6 bases). The germline V gene has CDR1 SGDLS and CDR2 YYNGEE. Trimming stripped 0 bases from V and 10 bases from J, with 19 bases between. This CDR3 spans 15 amino acids. The CDR3 loop is CASSVGVGASNDYTF. The CDR3 DNA is TGTGCCAGCAGCGTAGGAGTGGGGGCAAGCAATGACTACACCTTC.

This clone has at least ten counts. The chain carries TRBV28 and TRBJ2-5; 9 bases align to TRBD1. This CDR3 comprises 15 residues. Germline CDR1 is MDHEN and CDR2 is SYDVKM. The trim removed 7 bases at V and 5 bases at J, leaving 11 bases unmatched. The CDR3 DNA reads TGTGCCAGCATTACGGGACAGGGTTTCGGCGAGACCCAGTACTTC. Translating gives CASITGQGFGETQYF.

This clone occurred a few times. V is TRBV19 and J is TRBJ1-6; D unclear. The V end lost 3 bases, the J end lost 7 bases, and 10 bases lay between the germline ends. The CDR3 is 14 amino acids. Looked up from germline, CDR1 is LNHDA and CDR2 is SQIVND (reference sequence). In nucleotides, the CDR3 is TGTGCCAGTAGTATGATGGGTCCCAATTCACCCCTCCACTTT. Amino acids: CASSMMGPNSPLHF.

This clone is categorized as medium-sized. CDR3 in amino acids: CASTRGNYGYTF. The DNA for the CDR3 is TGTGCCAGCACTAGGGGTAACTATGGCTACACCTTC. The chain carries TRBV28 and TRBJ1-2, with D perhaps TRBD1 (5 bases). CDR3 size: 12 residues. Trimming removed 7 bases at V and 1 base at J, with 7 bases between. The V gene's germline CDR1 is MDHEN and CDR2 SYDVKM.

CDR3 coding DNA: TGTGCCAGCAGTTGGGTAGTTACTGAAGCTTTCTTT. Residues: CASSWVVTEAFF. J is TRBJ1-1 and V is TRBV28; unclear D gene. Trimming took 4 bases from V and 5 from J, leaving 8 bases between them. The CDR3 is made up of 12 amino acids. Germline V CDR1 and CDR2: MDHEN, SYDVKM.

This clone was observed at least ten times. The chain is built from TRBV5-1 and TRBJ2-7; no clear D. This CDR3 has 13 residues. V was cut by 2 bases and J by 3 bases, with 9 bases left in between. CDR1 is SGHRS and CDR2 is YFSETQ in the germline V gene. Written as DNA, the CDR3 is TGCGCCAGCAGCTTCCGCAGAGACTACGAGCAGTACTTC. This codes for CASSFRRDYEQYF. The full variable domain, with the rest looked up from reference TRBV5-1 and TRBJ2-7, is KAGVTQTPRYLIKTRGQQVTLSCSPISGHRSVSWYQQTPGQGLQFLFEYFSETQRNKGNFPGRFSGRQFSNSRSEMNVSTLELGDSALYLCASSFRRDYEQYFGPGTRLTVT.

This clone is labeled as medium-sized. This sequence joins TRBV6-4 and TRBJ1-6, with D possibly matching TRBD1 (6 bases). Trimming took off 3 bases at V and 5 bases at J, with 8 bases between the two ends. CDR3 length equals 14 residues. CDR1 is MRHNA and CDR2 is SNTAGT in the germline V gene. CDR3 in DNA: TGTGCCAGCAGTGAGGACAGTGATAATTCACCCCTCCACTTT. This codes for CASSEDSDNSPLHF.

The V and J genes are TRBV11-1 and TRBJ2-7; 9 bases are a match to TRBD1. CDR1 is SGHAT and CDR2 is FQDESV in the germline V gene (reference sequence). CDR3 length equals 14 residues. V shed 3 bases and J 7 bases; nucleotides not matched to a gene: 7. The CDR3 bases are TGTGCCAGCAGCTTCGGGACAGGGTTACAAGAGCAGTACTTC. This translates into CASSFGTGLQEQYF.